These 28 T cell receptor beta chains were all obtained from the same sample, sequenced in a study of blood T cell repertoires in COVID-19. Sequencing used immunoSEQ multiplex PCR; TCRdb keeps in-frame clones, though not all of them. The sample holds 220,000 or so clones, approximately 80% seen once. The sequenced sample was PBMCs or T cells enriched from blood (not recorded which). The receptors derive from a woman in her sixties who had recovered from COVID-19.

V gene TRBV5-6 combines with J gene TRBJ1-2, with 7 positions matching TRBD1. V shed 0 bases, J shed 6 bases, and the junction held 5 bases outside the gene matches. Germline V gene data show CDR1 as SGHDT and CDR2 as YYEEEE. The CDR3 runs to 14 residues. In DNA form, the CDR3 reads TGTGCCAGCAGCTTGGATGGCAGGGGGGATGGCTACACCTTC. It yields the protein CASSLDGRGDGYTF.

The chain has TRBV5-1 and TRBJ1-2; D is uncertain. The germline V gene has CDR1 SGHRS and CDR2 YFSETQ. CDR3 length: 15 amino acids. Trimming took 0 bases from V and 8 from J, leaving 17 bases between them. CDR3 DNA sequence: TGCGCCAGCAGCTTGGCTGTAGACATCCCTGGAGGCTACACCTTC. The encoded protein is CASSLAVDIPGGYTF.

The V call is TRBV25-1, the J call TRBJ2-1, with 8 bases matching TRBD2. CDR1 and CDR2 from the germline V gene are MGHDK and SYGVNS. The CDR3 contains 14 residues. V was clipped by 11 bases and J by 2 bases; unmatched bases: 8. The CDR3 nucleotides read TGTGCCTATAGACGGGAGGGCCCCTACAATGAGCAGTTCTTC. Amino acid sequence: CAYRREGPYNEQFF.

The rearrangement links TRBV5-4 to TRBJ2-1, with a tentative D call TRBD1 (6 bases). The CDR3 has 15 amino acids. Trimming left V 0 bases short and J 3 bases short, with 10 bases between. The germline gives CDR1 SGHNT, CDR2 YYREEE (reference sequence). The CDR3 region has the DNA TGTGCCAGCAGCTTGGCAGGGGTTAACTACAATGAGCAGTTCTTC. The encoded protein is CASSLAGVNYNEQFF.

This clone was observed a few times. This rearrangement joins TRBV7-7 to TRBJ1-1; 7 positions match TRBD1. V lost 5 bases and J lost 2; bases outside the gene matches: 2. The length of the CDR3 is 13 residues. Germline V gives CDR1 SSHAT, CDR2 FNYEAQ (reference sequence). The CDR3 loop is CASSRDSNTEAFF. As DNA, the CDR3 is TGTGCCAGCAGCCGGGACAGTAACACTGAAGCTTTCTTT.

This clone occurred once. J is TRBJ2-2 and V is TRBV30; D might be TRBD1 (7 bases). The CDR3 contains 13 residues. Germline assignment: CDR1 GTSNPN and CDR2 SVGIG (reference sequence). Trimming stripped 2 bases from V and 6 bases from J, with 10 bases between. CDR3 in amino acids: CAWSQGGPGELFF. DNA for the CDR3: TGTGCCTGGAGTCAGGGGGGCCCCGGGGAGCTGTTTTTT.

This chain uses TRBV6-5 with TRBJ1-4; D is ambiguous. Trimming took off 0 bases at V and 7 bases at J, with 9 bases between the two ends. From germline, CDR1 is MNHEY and CDR2 SVGAGI. The CDR3 runs 14 residues. The CDR3 bases are TGTGCCAGCAGTTACTCCCCCGCGGGTGAAAAACTGTTTTTT. Residues: CASSYSPAGEKLFF.

This chain joins TRBV11-2 and TRBJ2-3; TRBD1 matches 8 bases. The CDR3 sequence is 16 residues long. J gave up 4 bases and V 5 bases, and 11 bases lay outside the gene matches. CDR1 is SGHAT, CDR2 FQNNGV, per germline. CDR3 protein: CASSPGGRGAPDTQYF. The CDR3 region has the DNA TGTGCCAGCAGCCCAGGGGGCCGAGGGGCCCCAGATACGCAGTATTTT. Variable domain in full (rest from reference TRBV11-2 and TRBJ2-3): EAGVAQSPRYKIIEKRQSVAFWCNPISGHATLYWYQQILGQGPKLLIQFQNNGVVDDSQLPKDRFSAERLKGVDSTLKIQPAKLEDSAVYLCASSPGGRGAPDTQYFGPGTRLTVL.

The chain combines TRBV4-1 with TRBJ1-3; D gene ambiguous. This CDR3 region has 15 residues. Trimming shortened V by 3 bases and J by 0 bases, and 9 bases separated the two germline ends. CDR1 MGHRA and CDR2 YSYEKL come from the germline V gene. The CDR3 sequence is CASSQFYFSGNTIYF. CDR3 nucleotides: TGCGCCAGCAGCCAGTTTTACTTCTCTGGAAACACCATATATTTT.

A single count supports this clone. The chain recombines TRBV3-1 (or the pseudogene TRBV3-2) with TRBJ2-1; D possibly corresponds to TRBD2 (6 bases). The CDR3 contains 16 residues. CDR1 and CDR2 (germline): LGHDT, YNNKEL (reference sequence). Between the trimmed V and J ends, which lost 3 bases and 0 bases, there was a span of 12 bases. The chain's CDR3 is CASSHLALSSYNEQFF. Here the CDR3 DNA reads TGTGCCAGCAGCCATCTAGCGTTGAGCTCCTACAATGAGCAGTTCTTC.

The chain carries TRBV18 and TRBJ1-2; TRBD1 matches 9 bases. The V gene's germline CDR1 is KGHSH and CDR2 LQKENI. The CDR3 consists of 15 residues. Trimming removed 1 base from V and 8 bases from J; junction bases left unmatched: 8. The CDR3 DNA reads TGTGCCAGCTCACCACAAAGTCGGACAGGGGACGGCTACACCTTC. Its translation is CASSPQSRTGDGYTF.

The chain has TRBV3-1 (or the pseudogene TRBV3-2) and TRBJ1-1; D remains ambiguous. Trimming left V 2 bases short and J 3 bases short, with 13 bases between. Germline CDR1 LGHDT, CDR2 YNNKEL (reference sequence). This CDR3 spans 15 amino acids. The CDR3 sequence is CASSQTHLLDTEAFF. DNA for the CDR3: TGTGCCAGCAGCCAAACCCACTTGTTGGACACTGAAGCTTTCTTT.

This clone was seen only once. The genes are TRBV15 and TRBJ2-5; 9 bases are a match to TRBD1. V shed 5 bases, J shed 5 bases, and the junction held 6 bases outside the gene matches. The germline CDR1 and CDR2 sequences are LNHNV and YYDKDF (reference sequence). The CDR3 contains 14 residues. CDR3: CATSWGQGWETQYF. DNA for the CDR3: TGTGCCACCAGCTGGGGACAGGGATGGGAGACCCAGTACTTC. Variable domain in full (rest from reference TRBV15 and TRBJ2-5): DAMVIQNPRYQVTQFGKPVTLSCSQTLNHNVMYWYQQKSSQAPKLLFHYYDKDFNNEADTPDNFQSRRPNTSFCFLDIRSPGLGDTAMYLCATSWGQGWETQYFGPGTRLLVL.

Written as DNA, the CDR3 is TGTGCCAGCAGCGCGTACAGGGAGAACTATGGCTACACCTTC. Its translation: CASSAYRENYGYTF. This chain joins TRBV9 and TRBJ1-2, with D possibly being TRBD1 (6 bases). V lost 3 bases and J lost 2, with 11 bases in between. CDR3 length: 14 amino acids. CDR1 and CDR2 from the germline V gene are SGDLS and YYNGEE.

The chain uses TRBV15 and TRBJ2-3; 10 bases are a match to TRBD2. The CDR3 runs to 16 residues. Germline CDR1 is LNHNV and CDR2 is YYDKDF (reference sequence). Trimming took 4 bases from V and 2 from J; bases not matched to a gene: 6. The CDR3 DNA follows: TGTGCCACCAGCACGACACTAGCGGGGTACACAGATACGCAGTATTTT. Translating it yields CATSTTLAGYTDTQYF.

The chain recombines TRBV29-1 with TRBJ1-2; possibly TRBD1 for D (5 bases). The CDR3 is 11 amino acids. Germline loops: CDR1 SQVTM, CDR2 ANQGSEA. The V end lost 8 bases, the J end lost 0 bases, and 7 bases lay between the germline ends. The CDR3 sequence is CSSTANYGYTF. The CDR3 DNA is TGCAGCTCGACAGCTAACTATGGCTACACCTTC.

CDR3 amino acids: CASSWTGTGSGNTIYF. CDR3 DNA sequence: TGTGCCAGCAGCTGGACCGGGACAGGCTCTGGAAACACCATATATTTT. The chain couples TRBV5-6 to TRBJ1-3, with TRBD1 matching 8 bases. CDR3 size: 16 residues. V lost 3 bases, J lost 0 bases, and 5 bases stayed unmatched. Per germline, CDR1 SGHDT and CDR2 YYEEEE.

V gene TRBV5-4 combines with J gene TRBJ2-4; a weak D match, TRBD1 (6 bases). This CDR3 contains 15 residues. Germline values: CDR1 SGHNT, CDR2 YYREEE (reference sequence). Trimming cost V 2 bases and J 1 base, with 10 bases left between them. CDR3 sequence: CASSFQGWAKNIQYF. The DNA for the CDR3 is TGTGCCAGCAGCTTTCAGGGGTGGGCCAAAAACATTCAGTACTTC.

The chain joins TRBV6-5 to TRBJ2-1, with D maybe TRBD2 (6 bases). This CDR3 spans 14 amino acids. Germline V gene lookup returns CDR1 MNHEY and CDR2 SVGAGI. V lost 4 bases and J 1 base, leaving 8 bases between the germline ends. CDR3 in DNA: TGTGCCAGCAGTTTAGCGGAGTCCTACAATGAGCAGTTCTTC. Protein sequence: CASSLAESYNEQFF.

V and J are TRBV5-1 and TRBJ1-6; D is ambiguous. This CDR3 spans 12 amino acids. Trimming removed 1 base from V and 8 bases from J, with 4 bases in between. Germline values: CDR1 SGHRS, CDR2 YFSETQ. The CDR3 DNA follows: TGCGCCAGCAGCTTGATAGATTCACCCCTCCACTTT. Amino acid sequence: CASSLIDSPLHF.

The chain carries TRBV5-8 and TRBJ1-3; D is possibly TRBD1 (6 bases). CDR1 and CDR2 from the germline V gene are SGHTS and YDEGEE. The CDR3 contains 14 residues. Trimming took 6 bases from V and 2 from J, leaving 12 bases between them. CDR3 amino acids: CASTSGGPGNTIYF. CDR3 DNA: TGTGCCAGCACCTCGGGGGGCCCTGGAAACACCATATATTTT.

The chain links TRBV14 to TRBJ2-3, with 7 bases identical to TRBD2. Germline V gene sequence: CDR1 SGHDN, CDR2 FVKESK. Trimming cost V 2 bases and J 2 bases; bases outside gene matches: 4. The CDR3 has 15 amino acids. The CDR3 DNA is TGTGCCAGCAGCCAAAACCGGGACTACACAGATACGCAGTATTTT. It specifies CASSQNRDYTDTQYF.

The chain uses TRBV7-2 and TRBJ2-7; D uncertain. The CDR3 length is 14 residues. Germline V lookup: CDR1 SGHTA, CDR2 FQGNSA. V lost 0 bases and J lost 1, with 7 bases in between. CDR3 amino acids: CASSLALLSYEQYF. The CDR3 region has the DNA TGTGCCAGCAGCTTAGCGCTGCTATCCTACGAGCAGTACTTC. The full variable domain, completed using reference TRBV7-2 and TRBJ2-7, is GAGVSQSPSNKVTEKGKDVELRCDPISGHTALYWYRQSLGQGLEFLIYFQGNSAPDKSGLPSDRFSAERTGGSVSTLTIQRTQQEDSAVYLCASSLALLSYEQYFGPGTRLTVT.

This clone appeared many times. Other DNA sequences in this sample translate to the same CDR3. The chain combines TRBV9 with TRBJ1-3, with 8 bases identical to TRBD1. Germline V gene data show CDR1 as SGDLS and CDR2 as YYNGEE. The CDR3 consists of 14 residues. V lost 4 bases, J lost 4 bases, and 4 bases stayed unmatched. The CDR3 DNA follows: TGTGCCAGCAGCACCCGGACAGGGGGAAACACCATATATTTT. It yields the protein CASSTRTGGNTIYF.

This chain joins TRBV18 and TRBJ1-3; D unresolved. V lost 0 bases to trimming and J lost 0 bases, with 9 bases between them. This CDR3 region has 16 residues. CDR1 and CDR2 (germline): KGHSH, LQKENI. The CDR3 bases are TGTGCCAGCTCACCACCCCTCCGGGACTCTGGAAACACCATATATTTT. As protein: CASSPPLRDSGNTIYF.

This rearrangement joins TRBV7-9 to TRBJ2-1, with 9 nucleotides matching TRBD2. From germline, CDR1 is SEHNR and CDR2 FQNEAQ (reference sequence). This CDR3 is built from 16 residues. Germline trimming cut 7 bases from V and 1 base from J; bases unmatched to any gene: 8. The CDR3, as DNA: TGTGCCAGCACCCCGGGCAGCGGGAGGTCCTACAATGAGCAGTTCTTC. As protein: CASTPGSGRSYNEQFF.

The CDR3 protein is CASSFPLRGMTIHEQFF. CDR3 nucleotide sequence: TGTGCCAGCAGCTTCCCCTTGAGAGGGATGACTATACATGAGCAGTTCTTC. V usage is TRBV7-2 and J usage is TRBJ2-1; D might be TRBD2 (5 bases). Trimming took 3 bases from V and 8 from J, leaving 23 bases between them. The CDR3 spans 17 residues. The germline V gene encodes CDR1 SGHTA and CDR2 FQGNSA.

The chain uses TRBV19 and TRBJ1-5; D is unclear. V shed 3 bases and J shed 0 bases, with 9 bases lying between them. The germline gives CDR1 LNHDA, CDR2 SQIVND (reference sequence). The CDR3 is 15 amino acids. CDR3 coding DNA: TGTGCCAGTAGTATTAGCCAGATTAGCAATCAGCCCCAGCATTTT. The encoded protein is CASSISQISNQPQHF.